This TCR beta chain was identified in a study of blood T cell repertoires in COVID-19. About the research overall: Samples of COVID-19 (acute and convalescent) were obtained from the United States, Italy and Spain. In each case, the material was cDNA or gDNA derived from T cells, B-cell-depleted T cells, or PBMCs.

Those enrolled in Seattle joined during active infection and were followed longitudinally afterward. In the original workflow: Amplified reference gene primers provided the basis for estimating nucleated cell counts. TCRdb's table, derived via immunoSEQ multiplex PCR, lists solely in-frame clones and lacks some. V, J and clone size are taken as reported in that table, and D and trimming were inferred from the DNA itself. The sample includes roughly 170,000 clones, around 87% seen only once; the top ten take approximately 12%. CDR3 length equals 12 residues. V dropped 6 bases and J dropped 3 bases, with 9 bases sitting between them. In germline, CDR1 is MNHEY, CDR2 SVGEGT.

The specimen was peripheral blood. This rearrangement joins TRBV6-2 or TRBV6-3 to TRBJ2-7, with TRBD1 as a possible D gene (6 bases). The receptor comes from a woman between 65 and 79 years old with COVID-19, enrolled during active disease. For the CDR3, the DNA is TGTGCCAGCAGCCTACAGGGCTACGAGCAGTACTTC. Translated, it gives CASSLQGYEQYF.